The count of the clone carrying this T cell receptor beta chain is one. Sequencing was performed with immunoSEQ multiplex PCR; in TCRdb, only in-frame clones are kept and a portion is missing. The sample lists some 2,400,000 clones, approximately 95% occurring once. This sample stems from a study of shared clonotypes between healthy human individuals. The overall study: The composition of the donors was a couple of women and a few men aged 18 to 49.

The V and J ends lost 2 bases and 10 bases, in that order; junction bases with no gene match: 12. Germline V gene data show CDR1 as GTSNPN and CDR2 as SVGIG (reference sequence). This CDR3 region has 14 residues. This clonotype was sampled from a man between 18 and 29 years old in good health. The sequencing sample was made of naive CD4+ T cells sorted from blood. Specified subset: CD45RA+ positively selected. The genes are TRBV30 and TRBJ1-1; 8 bases agree with TRBD1. The CDR3 spells CAWSLQGALKRAFF. The CDR3 bases are TGTGCCTGGAGTCTTCAGGGGGCCCTAAAGAGAGCTTTCTTT.